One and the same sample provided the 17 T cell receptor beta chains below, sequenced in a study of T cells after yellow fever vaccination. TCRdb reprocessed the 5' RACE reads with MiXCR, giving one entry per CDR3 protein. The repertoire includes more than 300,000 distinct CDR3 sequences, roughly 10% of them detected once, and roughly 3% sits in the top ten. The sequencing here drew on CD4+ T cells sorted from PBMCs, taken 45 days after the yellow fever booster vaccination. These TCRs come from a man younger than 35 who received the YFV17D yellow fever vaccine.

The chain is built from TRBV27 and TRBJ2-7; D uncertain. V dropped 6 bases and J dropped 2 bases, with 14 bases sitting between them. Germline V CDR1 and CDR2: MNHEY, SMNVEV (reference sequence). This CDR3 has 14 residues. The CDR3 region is CASSSLAATYEQYV. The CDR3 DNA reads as TGTGCCAGCAGCTCCTTGGCAGCAACCTACGAGCAGTACGTC.

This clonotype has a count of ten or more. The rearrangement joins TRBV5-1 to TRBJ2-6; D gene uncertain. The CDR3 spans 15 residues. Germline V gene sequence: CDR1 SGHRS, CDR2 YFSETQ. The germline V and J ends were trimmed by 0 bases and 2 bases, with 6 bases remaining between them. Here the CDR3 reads CASSLATAGANVLTF. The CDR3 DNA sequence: TGCGCCAGCAGCTTGGCCACGGCTGGGGCCAACGTCCTGACTTTC. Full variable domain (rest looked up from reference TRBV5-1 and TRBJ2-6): KAGVTQTPRYLIKTRGQQVTLSCSPISGHRSVSWYQQTPGQGLQFLFEYFSETQRNKGNFPGRFSGRQFSNSRSEMNVSTLELGDSALYLCASSLATAGANVLTFGAGSRLTVL.

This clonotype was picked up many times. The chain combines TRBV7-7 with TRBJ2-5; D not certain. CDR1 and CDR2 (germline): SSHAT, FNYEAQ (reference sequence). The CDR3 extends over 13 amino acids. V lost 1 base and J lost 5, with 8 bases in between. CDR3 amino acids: CASSLGEKETQYF. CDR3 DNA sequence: TGTGCCAGCAGCTTAGGAGAAAAGGAGACCCAGTACTTC.

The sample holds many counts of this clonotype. CDR3 nucleotide sequence: TGTGCCAGCAGCCCACCTGCGATGGATATCACTCGGCTCGGTCAGCCCCAGCATTTT. It specifies CASSPPAMDITRLGQPQHF. J is TRBJ1-5 and V is TRBV7-6; D gene unclear. The CDR3 spans 19 residues. The V end lost 5 bases, the J end lost 6 bases, and 29 bases lay between the germline ends. CDR1 and CDR2 from the germline V gene are SGHVS and FNYEAQ.

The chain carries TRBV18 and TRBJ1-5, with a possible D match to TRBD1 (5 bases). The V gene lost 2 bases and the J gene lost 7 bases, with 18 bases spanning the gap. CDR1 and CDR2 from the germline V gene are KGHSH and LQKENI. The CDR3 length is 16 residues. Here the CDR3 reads CASSPSSPGPGQPQHF. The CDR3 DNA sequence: TGTGCCAGCTCACCATCTTCTCCGGGACCTGGGCAGCCCCAGCATTTT. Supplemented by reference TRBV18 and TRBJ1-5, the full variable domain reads NAGVMQNPRHLVRRRGQEARLRCSPMKGHSHVYWYRQLPEEGLKFMVYLQKENIIDESGMPKERFSAEFPKEGPSILRIQQVVRGDSAAYFCASSPSSPGPGQPQHFGDGTRLSIL.

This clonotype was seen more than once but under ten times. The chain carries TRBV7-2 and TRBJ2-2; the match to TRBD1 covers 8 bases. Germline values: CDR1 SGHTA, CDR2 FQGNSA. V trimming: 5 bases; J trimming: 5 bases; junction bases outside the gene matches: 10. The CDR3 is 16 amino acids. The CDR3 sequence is CASSHPGQGRTGELFF. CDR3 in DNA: TGTGCCAGCAGCCACCCCGGACAGGGTCGAACCGGGGAGCTGTTTTTT.

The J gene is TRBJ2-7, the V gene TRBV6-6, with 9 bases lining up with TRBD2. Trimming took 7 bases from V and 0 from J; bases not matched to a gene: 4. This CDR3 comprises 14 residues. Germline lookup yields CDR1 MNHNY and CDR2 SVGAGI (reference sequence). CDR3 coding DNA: TGTGCCAGCATAGGAGCGGGGGGCTCCTACGAGCAGTACGTC. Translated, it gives CASIGAGGSYEQYV.

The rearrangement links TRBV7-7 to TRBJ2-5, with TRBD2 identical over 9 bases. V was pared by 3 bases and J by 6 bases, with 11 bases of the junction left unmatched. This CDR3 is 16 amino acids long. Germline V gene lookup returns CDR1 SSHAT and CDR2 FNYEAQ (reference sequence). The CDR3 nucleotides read TGTGCCAGCAGCTTCAGTCCTAGCGGGGATCAGAAGACCCAGTACTTC. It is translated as CASSFSPSGDQKTQYF. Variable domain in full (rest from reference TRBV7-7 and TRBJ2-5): GAGVSQSPRYKVTKRGQDVTLRCDPISSHATLYWYQQALGQGPEFLTYFNYEAQPDKSGLPSDRFSAERPEGSISTLTIQRTEQRDSAMYRCASSFSPSGDQKTQYFGPGTRLLVL.

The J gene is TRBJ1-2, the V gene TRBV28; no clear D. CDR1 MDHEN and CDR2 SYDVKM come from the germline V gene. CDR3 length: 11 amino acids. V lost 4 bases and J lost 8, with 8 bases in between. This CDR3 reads CASSSAGGYTF. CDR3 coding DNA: TGTGCCAGCAGTTCAGCTGGAGGCTACACCTTC.

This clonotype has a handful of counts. This CDR3 is CASGGTTVTGYTF. The CDR3 nucleotides are TGTGCCAGCGGGGGAACGACAGTAACTGGCTACACCTTC. The chain joins TRBV5-6 to TRBJ1-2; possible D gene TRBD1, 5 bases. Trimming took off 7 bases at V and 7 bases at J, with 17 bases between the two ends. The length of the CDR3 is 13 residues. The V gene's germline CDR1 is SGHDT and CDR2 YYEEEE.

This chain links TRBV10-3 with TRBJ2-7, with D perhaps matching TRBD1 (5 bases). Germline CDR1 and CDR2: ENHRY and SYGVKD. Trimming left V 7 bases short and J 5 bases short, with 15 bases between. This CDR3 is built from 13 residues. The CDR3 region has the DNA TGTGCCATCACCCGACAGCGTCTGGACGAGCAGTACTTC. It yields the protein CAITRQRLDEQYF.

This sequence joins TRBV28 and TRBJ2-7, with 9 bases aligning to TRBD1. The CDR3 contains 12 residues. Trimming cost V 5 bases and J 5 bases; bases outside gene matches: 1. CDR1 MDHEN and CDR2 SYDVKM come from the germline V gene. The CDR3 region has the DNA TGTGCCAGCAGTCGGACAGGGGACGAGCAGTACGTC. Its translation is CASSRTGDEQYV.

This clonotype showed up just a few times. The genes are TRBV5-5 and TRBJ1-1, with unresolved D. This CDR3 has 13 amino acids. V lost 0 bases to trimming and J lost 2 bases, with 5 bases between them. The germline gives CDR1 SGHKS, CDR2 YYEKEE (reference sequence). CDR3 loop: CASSLDHNTEAFF. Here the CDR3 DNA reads TGTGCCAGCAGCTTGGATCACAACACTGAAGCTTTCTTT. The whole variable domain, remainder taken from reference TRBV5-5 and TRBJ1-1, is DAGVTQSPTHLIKTRGQQVTLRCSPISGHKSVSWYQQVLGQGPQFIFQYYEKEERGRGNFPDRFSARQFPNYSSELNVNALLLGDSALYLCASSLDHNTEAFFGQGTRLTVV.

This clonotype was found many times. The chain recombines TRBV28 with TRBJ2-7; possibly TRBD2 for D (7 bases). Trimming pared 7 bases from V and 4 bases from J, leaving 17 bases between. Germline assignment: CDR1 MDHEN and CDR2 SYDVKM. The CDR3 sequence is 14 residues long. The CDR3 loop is CASTMGGTPYEQYV. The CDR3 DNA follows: TGTGCCAGCACGATGGGAGGGACACCTTACGAGCAGTACGTC.

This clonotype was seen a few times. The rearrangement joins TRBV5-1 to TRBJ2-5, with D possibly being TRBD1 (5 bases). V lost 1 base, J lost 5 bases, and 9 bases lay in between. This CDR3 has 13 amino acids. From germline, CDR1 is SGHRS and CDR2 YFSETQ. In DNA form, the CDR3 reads TGCGCCAGCAGCTTGCCCCAGGGTGAGACCCAGTACTTC. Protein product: CASSLPQGETQYF.

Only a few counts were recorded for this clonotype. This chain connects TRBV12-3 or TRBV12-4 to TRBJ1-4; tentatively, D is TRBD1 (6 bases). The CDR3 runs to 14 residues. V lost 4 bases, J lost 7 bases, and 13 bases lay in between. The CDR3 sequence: CASSSQDSSEKLFF. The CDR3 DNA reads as TGTGCCAGCAGTTCCCAGGACAGTTCTGAAAAACTGTTTTTT.

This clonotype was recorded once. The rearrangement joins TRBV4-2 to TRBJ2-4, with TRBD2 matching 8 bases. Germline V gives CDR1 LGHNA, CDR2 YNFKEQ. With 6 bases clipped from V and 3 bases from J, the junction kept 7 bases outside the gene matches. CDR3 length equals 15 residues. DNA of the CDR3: TGTGCCAGCAGTCCCGCGGGGGGCAGCAAAAACATTCAGTACTTC. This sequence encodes CASSPAGGSKNIQYF.